The table lists the clone carrying this T cell receptor beta chain with many counts. Template-switch 5'RACE cDNA synthesis added a 10-nucleotide unique molecular identifier. MiXCR, applied by TCRdb to the 5' RACE reads, yields one record per CDR3 protein. The repertoire consists of about 66,000 distinct CDR3 sequences, with about 4% occurring once and the leading ten covering approximately 1.2%. This CDR3 is built from 13 residues. Looked up from germline, CDR1 is MNHEY and CDR2 is SVGAGI. With 9 bases removed from V and 0 bases from J, the gap between germline ends came to 11 bases. The sample belongs to a study of neurological immune-mediated disorders.

J is TRBJ1-1 and V is TRBV6-5; the D gene is possibly TRBD1 (6 bases). What was sequenced was PBMCs. The receptor was isolated from a man younger than 45 with multiple sclerosis. CDR3 in DNA: TGTGCCAGTACGGACAGCCTGAACACTGAAGCTTTCTTT. Translation gives CASTDSLNTEAFF.